The 30 T cell receptor beta chains presented below share a single source sample, sequenced in a study of tumor-infiltrating lymphocytes in primary liver carcinoma. Germline DNA was also extracted, with blood RNA taken from unsorted whole blood. Production of TCR beta cDNA used 400 to 600 ng total RNA together with a constant-region primer. Modified slightly, ARM-PCR produced TCR beta libraries over three nested multiplex PCR rounds. Running ten to eleven cycles apiece, the first two PCR rounds relied on TRBV1-TRBV30 forward primers together with a C-beta reverse primer. TCRdb ran MiXCR on the multiplex PCR reads and lists one entry per CDR3 protein. The sample has around 170,000 distinct CDR3 sequences, approximately 60% seen once; the top ten hold approximately 68%. The sequenced material came from peripheral blood. The receptors were sampled from a man between 40 and 49 years old with primary liver carcinoma and hepatitis B virus infection.

This sequence joins TRBV29-1 and TRBJ2-3; 7 bases map to TRBD2. CDR1 is SQVTM, CDR2 ANQGSEA, per germline. CDR3 length: 15 amino acids. Unmatched junction bases numbered 8, after V lost 3 bases and J lost 2 bases. CDR3 DNA: TGCAGCGTTGAGGGAGGGGCCAGGCCCACAGATACGCAGTATTTT. Residues: CSVEGGARPTDTQYF.

Concerning this clonotype itself: Since a much larger clone is just one base distant, this may be a read error. The chain has TRBV4-2 and TRBJ2-3, with unresolved D. There are 14 residues in the CDR3. V gave up 0 bases and J gave up 2 bases, with 6 bases separating them. Germline-derived CDR1 and CDR2 are LGHNA and YNFKEQ. The CDR3 DNA is TGTGCCAGCAGCCAAGAAGCGATCACAGATACGCAGTATTTT. This encodes CASSQEAITDTQYF.

Details on this clonotype: The junction differs from germline at one of its ends, possibly a read error. The genes are TRBV4-1 and TRBJ1-2; 9 positions match TRBD1. Germline loops: CDR1 MGHRA, CDR2 YSYEKL. CDR3 size: 15 residues. DNA of the CDR3: TGCGCCAGCAGCCAGGGGACAGGGCTTAACTATGGCTACAGCTTC. Residues: CASSQGTGLNYGYSF.

CDR3 DNA sequence: TGCGCCAGCAGCCAAGGGATCACCCCCGGGGGTGGCTACACCTTC. This encodes CASSQGITPGGGYTF. J is TRBJ1-2 and V is TRBV4-1; a weak D match, TRBD1 (5 bases). CDR1 is MGHRA and CDR2 is YSYEKL in the germline V gene. The V and J ends lost 1 base and 7 bases respectively, with 16 bases between them. This CDR3 contains 15 residues.

CDR3 DNA sequence: TGTGCCAGCAGCTTAGTTGAAAGGTTTACGTTCTACGAGCAGTACTTC. Protein product: CASSLVERFTFYEQYF. The gene calls are TRBV11-2 and TRBJ2-7; D not certain. This CDR3 comprises 16 residues. Trimming removed 1 base at V and 3 bases at J, with 16 bases between. Germline CDR1 SGHAT, CDR2 FQNNGV.

This clonotype was detected only once. At one end the junction does not follow the germline gene, possibly because of a read error. The chain joins TRBV10-3 to TRBJ1-5; 7 bases fit TRBD1. CDR1 and CDR2 (germline): ENHRY, SYGVKD. This CDR3 contains 15 residues. The DNA for the CDR3 is TGTGCCTCTGAGGAGACACAGGGGAGAAATCAGCCCCGGCATTTT. Residues: CASEETQGRNQPRHF.

The chain employs TRBV6-5 and TRBJ2-3, with D perhaps matching TRBD2 (5 bases). The CDR3 spans 16 residues. Germline lookup yields CDR1 MNHEY and CDR2 SVGAGI. V was pared by 5 bases and J by 2 bases, with 17 bases between. The CDR3 reads CASSPLGFGDTDTQYF. CDR3 DNA: TGTGCCAGCAGTCCGCTCGGATTCGGGGACACAGATACGCAGTATTTT.

The chain combines TRBV4-1 with TRBJ2-1, with D possibly matching TRBD2 (6 bases). Germline CDR1 reads MGHRA; CDR2 reads YSYEKL. The CDR3 runs to 16 residues. V lost 5 bases and J lost 10, with 24 bases in between. CDR3 nucleotide sequence: TGCGCCAGCAGCATCCAGGTACTAGCCGAACGGGGAGAGCAGTTCTTC. Protein product: CASSIQVLAERGEQFF.

With regard to this clonotype: The junction departs from germline at one end; a sequencing error may be responsible. CDR3 protein: CASSLGGVYEQLF. CDR3 sequence (DNA): TGTGCCAGCTCGCTAGGGGGAGTATATGAGCAGCTCTTC. The chain links TRBV11-2 to TRBJ2-1, with D perhaps TRBD1 (6 bases). The CDR3 extends over 13 amino acids. The germline gives CDR1 SGHAT, CDR2 FQNNGV.

With respect to this clonotype: A junction end diverges from the germline sequence, so it may reflect a read error. The CDR3 nucleotides are TGTACCACCAGCTTAGGGGACAGGGTAAACAATGAAGCTTTCTTT. Protein sequence: CTTSLGDRVNNEAFF. This chain joins TRBV11-2 and TRBJ1-1, with 9 bases matching TRBD1. The germline gives CDR1 SGHAT, CDR2 FQNNGV. The CDR3 runs 15 residues.

The V gene is TRBV29-1, the J gene TRBJ1-5; D might be TRBD1 (6 bases). The CDR3 contains 17 residues. Trimming took off 8 bases at V and 7 bases at J, with 30 bases between the two ends. CDR1 and CDR2 from the germline V gene are SQVTM and ANQGSEA. CDR3 amino acids: CSLRSSTGKGTNQPQHF. CDR3 coding DNA: TGCAGCCTCCGGAGCTCCACAGGGAAGGGGACAAACCAGCCCCAGCATTTT. The full variable domain, rest sourced from reference TRBV29-1 and TRBJ1-5, is SAVISQKPSRDICQRGTSLTIQCQVDSQVTMMFWYRQQPGQSLTLIATANQGSEATYESGFVIDKFPISRPNLTFSTLTVSNMSPEDSSIYLCSLRSSTGKGTNQPQHFGDGTRLSIL.

This clonotype was counted a few times. The chain uses TRBV20-1 and TRBJ1-5; TRBD1 might be the D (6 bases). V was shortened by 6 bases and J by 3 bases, with 21 bases between the two germline ends. The CDR3 has 16 residues. CDR1 and CDR2 from the germline V gene are DFQATT and SNEGSKA (reference sequence). Here the CDR3 DNA reads TGCAGTGCGGCTGCTTGGCAAGGGGGAACCAATCAGCCCCAGCATTTT. It encodes CSAAAWQGGTNQPQHF.

As to this clonotype: A much larger clone differs from this one at a single base, so this may be a read error. The chain is built from TRBV5-6 and TRBJ2-2, with D possibly matching TRBD1 (6 bases). Germline V gene sequence: CDR1 SGHDT, CDR2 YYEEEE. The CDR3 runs 16 residues. The DNA of the CDR3 is TGTGCCAGCAGCTTGGACAGGGTGTTGTTCACCAGGGAGCTGTTTTTT. Amino acids: CASSLDRVLFTRELFF.

About this clonotype itself: A much larger clone differs from this one at a single base, so this may be a read error. CDR3 loop: CNGEEDTQYF. The CDR3 coding sequence is TGCAACGGGGAGGAAGATACGCAGTATTTT. This chain links TRBV29-1 with TRBJ2-3; maybe TRBD2 (6 bases). The CDR3 consists of 10 residues. Germline V lookup: CDR1 SQVTM, CDR2 ANQGSEA.

To note about this clonotype: A read error is possible here, since a much larger clone lies one base away. The gene calls are TRBV29-1 and TRBJ1-1, with a weak D call TRBD1 (6 bases). This CDR3 region has 13 residues. Germline assignment: CDR1 SQVTM and CDR2 ANQGSEA. CDR3 region: CNVERGEGTEAFF. The CDR3 DNA reads TGCAACGTTGAAAGGGGGGAGGGCACTGAAGCTTTCTTT.

Concerning this clonotype: Being one base from a much bigger clone, this may be a read error. The chain couples TRBV29-1 to TRBJ1-1; 7 bases line up with TRBD1. Germline V gene data show CDR1 as SQVTM and CDR2 as ANQGSEA. The CDR3 is 12 amino acids. Unmatched junction bases numbered 9, after V lost 8 bases and J lost 6 bases. The CDR3 nucleotides are TGCAGCATTGGACAGGTATACGCTGAAGCTTTCTTT. This translates into CSIGQVYAEAFF.

This chain joins TRBV29-1 and TRBJ2-7; D is perhaps TRBD2 (5 bases). V dropped 5 bases and J dropped 2 bases, with 16 bases sitting between them. Germline CDR1 is SQVTM and CDR2 is ANQGSEA. The CDR3 covers 14 residues. The CDR3, as DNA: TGCAGCGTTACACCACTAGATGGGGCCTACGAGCAGTACTTC. Translating it yields CSVTPLDGAYEQYF.

There are a few counts of this clonotype. This rearrangement joins TRBV28 to TRBJ2-7, with TRBD1 as a possible D gene (6 bases). Per germline, CDR1 MDHEN and CDR2 SYDVKM. V shed 6 bases and J shed 4 bases, with 10 bases lying between them. This CDR3 region has 12 residues. The CDR3 here is CASSRTEYEQYF. Here the CDR3 DNA reads TGTGCCAGCAGCAGGACAGAATACGAGCAGTACTTC.

Of note for this clonotype: The germline gene is not matched at one end of the junction; a read error may be the cause. The chain links TRBV4-1 to TRBJ2-3, with a weak D call TRBD1 (5 bases). There are 13 residues in the CDR3. Germline CDR1 is MGHRA and CDR2 is YSYEKL. The CDR3 spells CVSSQLGHYPQYF. The DNA for the CDR3 is TGCGTCAGCAGCCAACTCGGACATTACCCGCAGTATTTT.

The chain recombines TRBV28 with TRBJ1-5, with D perhaps TRBD1 (5 bases). CDR3 length: 14 residues. With 2 bases removed from V and 5 bases from J, the gap between germline ends came to 10 bases. Germline CDR1 MDHEN, CDR2 SYDVKM. The CDR3 nucleotides are TGTGCCAGCAGTTTAAACGTGGGGCATCAGCCCCAGCATTTT. Translating it yields CASSLNVGHQPQHF.

Concerning this clonotype itself: A much larger clone differs from this one at a single base, so this may be a read error. The chain is built from TRBV12-3 or TRBV12-4 and TRBJ2-5; 7 positions agree with TRBD1. The CDR3 is 15 amino acids. DNA of the CDR3: TGTGCCATCAGTCACCAGGGGGTCGGCCAAGAGACCCAGTACTTC. This translates into CAISHQGVGQETQYF.

As to this clonotype: A read error is possible here, since a much larger clone lies one base away. The V call is TRBV11-2, the J call TRBJ1-4; TRBD1 aligns across 10 bases. This CDR3 is 17 amino acids long. Germline values: CDR1 SGHAT, CDR2 FQNNGV. Trimming at V came to 9 bases and at J to 11 bases, leaving 21 bases not matched to a gene. Written as DNA, the CDR3 is TGTGCCAGAAGCCAAAATAGGGACAGGGGATCCAAAGGGAAACTGTTTTTT. It translates to CARSQNRDRGSKGKLFF.

Many counts were recorded for this clonotype. In DNA form, the CDR3 reads TGCGCCAGCAGCCAAGAAGGCAGGGGGGACACTGAAGCTTTCTTT. The encoded protein is CASSQEGRGDTEAFF. This rearrangement joins TRBV4-1 to TRBJ1-1; TRBD1 agrees at 7 bases. The CDR3 is 15 amino acids. J lost 3 bases, V lost 0 bases, and 4 bases had no gene match. Germline V gives CDR1 MGHRA, CDR2 YSYEKL.

As concerns this clonotype: This could be a read error, since a much larger clone is one nucleotide away. The genes are TRBV11-2 and TRBJ2-4; D is undetermined. CDR1 is SGHAT and CDR2 is FQNNGV in the germline V gene. V was trimmed by 2 bases and J by 5 bases, leaving 13 bases between them. This CDR3 spans 15 amino acids. The CDR3: CASSLSLAEENIQYF. Here the CDR3 DNA reads TGTGCCAGCAGCTTATCCCTGGCAGAGGAAAACATTCAGTACTTC.

As for this clonotype: The CDR3 ends on some other residue instead of the conserved phenylalanine or tryptophan, so this is likely a read error. The chain has TRBV4-1 and TRBJ2-1; no reliable D call. V was cut by 1 base and J by 8 bases, with 9 bases left in between. The CDR3 totals 13 residues. Germline V gives CDR1 MGHRA, CDR2 YSYEKL. In DNA, the CDR3 is TGCGCCAGCAGCCAAGCCCCACGGGATGAGCAGTTCTTA. The encoded protein is CASSQAPRDEQFL.

This chain links TRBV5-5 with TRBJ1-1; 9 positions agree with TRBD1. Per the germline V gene, CDR1 is SGHKS and CDR2 is YYEKEE (reference sequence). The CDR3 runs to 15 residues. With 6 bases clipped from V and 1 base from J, the junction kept 7 bases outside the gene matches. CDR3 loop: CASTGTGRWNTEAFF. The CDR3 bases are TGTGCCAGCACCGGGACAGGGCGCTGGAACACTGAAGCTTTCTTT.

A word on this clonotype: The junction and the germline gene differ at one end; a read error may be behind it. This rearrangement joins TRBV29-1 to TRBJ2-1; the D is unclear. Per the germline V gene, CDR1 is SQVTM and CDR2 is ANQGSEA. CDR3 length: 13 amino acids. The CDR3, as DNA: TGCAGCGTTGAAGCCACAGATTACAATGAGCAGTGCTTC. Its protein is CSVEATDYNEQCF.

Comment on this clonotype: A much larger clone differs from this one at a single base, so this may be a read error. The chain links TRBV29-1 to TRBJ2-7; 9 bases agree with TRBD2. The CDR3 sequence is 13 residues long. Germline V lookup: CDR1 SQVTM, CDR2 ANQGSEA. The CDR3 reads CIVVAGVAYEQYF. The CDR3 DNA reads TGCATCGTTGTAGCGGGAGTGGCTTACGAGCAGTACTTC.

The V call is TRBV6-1, the J call TRBJ2-7, with TRBD1 identical over 8 bases. V shed 6 bases and J 1 base; nucleotides not matched to a gene: 5. There are 14 residues in the CDR3. Germline V CDR1 and CDR2: MNHNS, SASEGT. The CDR3: CASRTRQGSYEQYF. CDR3 coding DNA: TGTGCCAGCAGGACCAGACAGGGGTCCTACGAGCAGTACTTC.

Details on this clonotype: This could be a read error, since a much larger clone is one nucleotide away. As the CDR3 is not closed by the conserved phenylalanine or tryptophan, this likely results from a read error. V and J are TRBV11-3 and TRBJ2-1; the D is unclear. Germline V gene data show CDR1 as SGHNT and CDR2 as YENEEA. V lost 1 base, J lost 2 bases, and 9 bases lay in between. The CDR3 totals 15 residues. CDR3 sequence (DNA): TGTGCCAGCAGCTTAGGGCCGGGCACCTACAATGAGCAGTTCCTC. Protein product: CASSLGPGTYNEQFL.